This TCR beta chain was profiled in a study of neurological immune-mediated disorders. The sorted libraries drew on fewer than 1.1 million T cells that were CD4+ or CD8+. TCRdb reprocessed the 5' RACE reads via MiXCR and lists one record per CDR3 protein. Seen here are fewer than 50,000 distinct CDR3 sequences, roughly 15% observed once, and the top ten hold under 4.5%. There are many counts of this clonotype. Its specificity is not known. The germline V gene has CDR1 DFQATT and CDR2 SNEGSKA (reference sequence). CDR3 size: 16 residues. Trimming pared 0 bases from V and 1 base from J, leaving 13 bases between. Study results and limitations: In HTLV-1-associated myelopathy, TCR clonal expansion was greatest, and in multiple sclerosis it was least, below healthy controls. Among expanded clones, no CDR3 amino acid sequences were shared across subjects, a pattern suggesting private repertoires in all groups.

This chain links TRBV20-1 with TRBJ2-1; the D is unclear. The sequenced material came from CD4+ T cells from blood. This TCR came from an older woman with HTLV-1-associated myelopathy (HAM/TSP). The CDR3 DNA reads as TGCAGTGCTAGAGATCTGGAGAAGGGTTCCTACAATGAGCAGTTCTTC. Translated: CSARDLEKGSYNEQFF.